This TCR beta chain is from a study of blood T cell repertoires in COVID-19. Study at large: Nucleic acid was either cDNA or gDNA, and it came from T cells, B-cell-depleted T cells, or PBMCs.

Sequencing was performed with immunoSEQ multiplex PCR; in TCRdb, only in-frame clones are kept and a portion is missing. The table shows roughly 260,000 clones, with 80% to 90% occurring only once. Recruits, aged about 18 to 100 years, lived in roughly 22 US areas. Looked up from germline, CDR1 is MNHEY and CDR2 is SMNVEV (reference sequence). The CDR3 has 17 amino acids. Germline trimming cut 2 bases from V and 5 bases from J; bases unmatched to any gene: 13. The rearrangement uses TRBV27 and TRBJ1-2, with 8 bases fitting TRBD1. This receptor was obtained from a woman aged 50 to 65 who had recovered from COVID-19. Sequencing was carried out using PBMCs or T cells enriched from blood (not recorded which). The CDR3 region is CASSLIHGTGGGYGYTF. The CDR3 DNA reads as TGTGCCAGCAGTTTAATACACGGTACAGGGGGAGGGTATGGCTACACCTTC.